The rows below give T cell receptor beta chains drawn from one sample of a study of technical replicates of blood from a handful of donors. The repertoire was sequenced with immunoSEQ multiplex PCR; TCRdb's copy has only in-frame clones and lacks some. The repertoire consists of 60,000 to 65,000 clones, with about 86% occurring once and the leading ten covering 4.5% to 6%. Sequenced: PBMCs. The receptor source for this set is a human donor in good health. Some clones in this sample may be carry-over from other donors' samples. Both conserved end residues are part of each CDR3. The size entry is marked missing in some rows and otherwise reads once, few, many or a size class.

v_gene	abundance	CDR3aa
TRBV2	-	CASIWRETEATQYF
TRBV30	-	CAWRTWTSGAYNEQFF
TRBV7-6	-	CASSRLAGAVYEQYF
TRBV4-1	-	CASSQAYRGDSNQPQHF
TRBV5-1	-	CASSFTGGGDGYTF
TRBV30	-	CAWRKRDTGELFF
TRBV6-6	-	CASSYSTSGSGNTIYF
TRBV28	-	CASSLGDRSTDEKLFF
TRBV11-3	-	CASSPDSQQDTQYF
TRBV30	-	CAWTGGNEQFF
TRBV10-3	-	CAISLTGGSGELFF
TRBV6-5	-	CASRRGTEAFF
TRBV27	-	CASSLARRGYETQYF
TRBV29-1	-	CSAESGGGEKLFF
TRBV7-3	once	CASSEALGPYEQYF
TRBV19	-	CASSISRSSEAFF
TRBV7-2	-	CASSSRRGVTDTQYF
TRBV7-6	-	CASSLGLRGTGELFF
TRBV6-6	-	CASSYSTGEGGYTF
TRBV6-5	-	CASSTSGGSPLHF
TRBV18	-	CASSPGTSGSETQYF
TRBV5-1	-	CASSLEQGPYEQYF
TRBV27	-	CASRQKQESGANVLTF
TRBV11-3	-	CASSSGQSYEQYF
TRBV6-6	-	CASEFGTEAFF
TRBV30	-	CAWSVSFEQYF
TRBV5-6	few	CATLRAGRQETQYF
TRBV9	-	CASSPPSREQYF
TRBV7-3	-	CASSPSGGTDTQYF
TRBV5-6	-	CASSLSGTGWKLFF
TRBV19	-	CASSHSPGQGVAGELFF
TRBV2	-	CASRRGEGGELFF
TRBV15	once	CATSPSGDTQYF
TRBV11-2	-	CASRPSVGGELFF
TRBV5-1	-	CASSRKVEDGYTF
TRBV29-1	once	CSVVEDRHNEQFF
TRBV13	-	CASSLISGGTTDTQYF
TRBV6-5	-	CASSIQVSYEQYF
TRBV9	-	CASSVGFRGQGYNEQFF
TRBV5-1	-	CASSLGNTEQYF
TRBV19	-	CASSTPTGTGTGELFF
TRBV7-9	-	CASSLNIVGTGDYEQYF
TRBV19	-	CASTQGAIEAFF
TRBV6-1	-	CASSQNRGVGTEAFF
TRBV11-2	-	CASSLGQNGGARETQYF
TRBV5-1	-	CASRPPGTGGGEQYF
TRBV6-5	-	CASSFRMFPAGEQYF
TRBV4-1	once	CASSRLAGGSSYNEQFF
TRBV19	-	CASTFGQGGYGYTF
TRBV5-4	few	CASSLQSSYNSPLHF
TRBV4-3	-	CASSQDRGVRPNTGELFF
TRBV4-3	few	CASSSQYRGANTEAFF
TRBV19	-	CASSIALAGVHEQYF
TRBV5-6	-	CASSPGVAGVWNEQFF
TRBV11-2	-	CASSLRLAGVSYNEQFF
TRBV29-1	-	CSVAGGNYGYTF